This is a list of T cell receptor beta chains from one sample in a study of CD8 T cells in Susac syndrome. Each CDR3 protein gets one entry after TCRdb re-called the immunoSEQ multiplex PCR reads with MiXCR. This table has about 150,000 distinct CDR3 sequences, roughly 95% appearing once. The specimen was CD4+ T cells from PBMCs. The source of these receptors is a human donor in good health. CDR3s include the opening cysteine and the closing phenylalanine or tryptophan. The D gene is left open where the match is weak. Rows give clone size only sometimes, using once, few, many, or a class for an expanded clone.

CDR3 protein	CDR3 DNA	D gene	clone size	J gene	V gene
CASTKGQGQGEQYF	TGTGCCAGCACTAAGGGACAGGGGCAGGGCGAGCAGTACTTC	TRBD1	.	TRBJ2-7	TRBV12-3/TRBV12-4
CASSTSVLMNTEAFF	TGTGCCAGCAGTACCTCGGTATTAATGAACACTGAAGCTTTCTTT	.	.	TRBJ1-1	TRBV6-6
CASSQDLRDSWQSSYNEQFF	TGTGCCAGCAGCCAAGACCTCCGGGACTCCTGGCAAAGCTCCTACAATGAGCAGTTCTTC	.	.	TRBJ2-1	TRBV14
CASSPRLAGGEQFF	TGTGCCAGCAGTCCCCGACTAGCGGGTGGGGAGCAGTTCTTC	TRBD2	.	TRBJ2-1	TRBV27
CASSSRVAGRNEQFF	TGTGCCAGCAGCTCCCGGGTAGCGGGACGGAATGAGCAGTTCTTC	TRBD2	.	TRBJ2-1	TRBV3-1
CASSPGTVSYEQYF	TGTGCCAGCAGTCCCGGGACGGTCTCCTACGAGCAGTACTTC	.	.	TRBJ2-7	TRBV6-5
CASSYGASGRQETQYF	TGTGCCAGCAGTTACGGGGCTAGCGGGAGACAAGAGACCCAGTACTTC	TRBD2	.	TRBJ2-5	TRBV6-6
CSVGSGANTEAFF	TGCAGCGTGGGGTCGGGCGCGAACACTGAAGCTTTCTTT	.	.	TRBJ1-1	TRBV29-1
CASSLAAYNEQFF	TGTGCCAGCAGCTTAGCGGCCTACAATGAGCAGTTCTTC	.	.	TRBJ2-1	TRBV11-3
CSVSGANEKLFF	TGCAGCGTTTCAGGAGCTAATGAAAAACTGTTTTTT	.	few	TRBJ1-4	TRBV29-1
CAGRGTSGSLNEQYF	TGTGCCGGCAGGGGGACTAGCGGGAGTCTCAACGAGCAGTACTTC	TRBD2	.	TRBJ2-7	TRBV2
CSARDPQGGYGYTF	TGCAGTGCTAGAGATCCCCAGGGAGGCTATGGCTACACCTTC	.	once	TRBJ1-2	TRBV20-1
CASSQAQGGPYNEQFF	TGTGCCAGCAGCCAAGCACAGGGAGGGCCCTACAATGAGCAGTTCTTC	.	.	TRBJ2-1	TRBV3-1
CASSPRLAEAYEQYF	TGTGCCAGCAGCCCGCGACTAGCGGAAGCCTACGAGCAGTACTTC	TRBD2	.	TRBJ2-7	TRBV3-1
CSASDYQQHNEAFF	TGCAGTGCGAGCGATTACCAACAACATAATGAAGCTTTCTTT	.	.	TRBJ1-1	TRBV20-1
CASSQDFSGTNTGELFF	TGTGCCAGCAGCCAAGATTTTAGCGGGACGAACACCGGGGAGCTGTTTTTT	TRBD2	.	TRBJ2-2	TRBV3-1
CASSPQVLPRDEQYF	TGTGCCAGCTCACCACAGGTTCTCCCACGAGACGAGCAGTACTTC	.	.	TRBJ2-7	TRBV18
CAWSGKDAYEQYF	TGTGCCTGGAGTGGAAAGGACGCCTACGAGCAGTACTTC	.	.	TRBJ2-7	TRBV30
CASSLSTATRTDTQYF	TGTGCCAGCAGTTTATCGACAGCCACCAGGACAGATACGCAGTATTTT	.	.	TRBJ2-3	TRBV12-3/TRBV12-4
CASSQVIGSTISYNEQFF	TGTGCCAGCAGCCAAGTCATCGGGAGCACAATCTCCTACAATGAGCAGTTCTTC	.	once	TRBJ2-1	TRBV4-2
CASSISTSTDTQYF	TGTGCCAGCAGCATTTCGACTAGCACAGATACGCAGTATTTT	.	.	TRBJ2-3	TRBV3-1
CASSPGQVVYEQYF	TGTGCCAGCTCACCGGGTCAGGTCGTCTACGAGCAGTACTTC	.	.	TRBJ2-7	TRBV18
CASSSTVPGTDTQYF	TGCGCCAGCAGCTCAACGGTCCCAGGGACAGATACGCAGTATTTT	.	.	TRBJ2-3	TRBV5-1
CASSPGGGYSLFEQYF	TGTGCCAGCAGCCCGGGCGGGGGCTACAGCTTGTTCGAGCAGTACTTC	.	.	TRBJ2-7	TRBV3-1
CSARDTRNYGYTF	TGCAGTGCTAGAGACACACGTAACTATGGCTACACCTTC	.	.	TRBJ1-2	TRBV20-1
CATSDASLNTGELFF	TGTGCCACCAGTGATGCTTCTTTAAACACCGGGGAGCTGTTTTTT	.	.	TRBJ2-2	TRBV24-1
CATSRGPTNNSPLHF	TGTGCCACCAGCAGAGGTCCAACGAATAATTCACCCCTCCACTTT	.	once	TRBJ1-6	TRBV15
CSVGELGGRRTDTQYF	TGCAGCGTTGGCGAGCTTGGCGGGAGGCGCACAGATACGCAGTATTTT	TRBD2	.	TRBJ2-3	TRBV29-1
CSAGRTSGGEGQFF	TGCAGCGCCGGCCGGACTAGCGGGGGAGAGGGGCAGTTCTTC	TRBD2	.	TRBJ2-1	TRBV29-1
CASSLRQLASYGYTF	TGTGCCAGCAGCTTACGACAGTTAGCGTCCTATGGCTACACCTTC	.	.	TRBJ1-2	TRBV7-9
CASSLRVSHLAFF	TGTGCCAGCAGTTTAAGGGTTAGCCATCTAGCTTTCTTT	.	.	TRBJ1-1	TRBV27
CASSLAGTSGYEQYF	TGTGCCAGCAGCTTAGCTGGGACTAGCGGTTACGAGCAGTACTTC	TRBD2	.	TRBJ2-7	TRBV7-9
CASLSVGSLNTEAFF	TGTGCCAGCTTGTCCGTGGGGAGCCTGAACACTGAAGCTTTCTTT	.	.	TRBJ1-1	TRBV27
CASSRSLGVGTEAFF	TGTGCCAGCAGCCGGAGTTTGGGGGTTGGCACTGAAGCTTTCTTT	.	.	TRBJ1-1	TRBV9
CAWTLGIYGYTF	TGTGCCTGGACCCTTGGAATCTATGGCTACACCTTC	.	.	TRBJ1-2	TRBV30
CASSWDRGTEAFF	TGTGCCAGCAGTTGGGACAGGGGGACTGAAGCTTTCTTT	TRBD1	.	TRBJ1-1	TRBV6-6
CASSPGGGQPQHF	TGTGCCAGCTCACCAGGGGGAGGACAGCCCCAGCATTTT	.	.	TRBJ1-5	TRBV18
CALGTQYF	TGTGCCTTAGGGACCCAGTACTTC	.	.	TRBJ2-5	TRBV6-4
CAWIRPVGNTIYF	TGTGCCTGGATTAGGCCTGTCGGAAACACCATATATTTT	.	.	TRBJ1-3	TRBV30
CSAEGTTGYEQYF	TGCAGTGCCGAGGGGACAACTGGCTACGAGCAGTACTTC	.	once	TRBJ2-7	TRBV20-1
CASSYSGQVNTGELFF	TGTGCCAGCAGTTACTCTGGACAAGTAAACACCGGGGAGCTGTTTTTT	.	.	TRBJ2-2	TRBV6-6
CSAPQNTGELFF	TGCAGTGCCCCCCAGAACACCGGGGAGCTGTTTTTT	.	once	TRBJ2-2	TRBV20-1
CASSSETGGQETQYF	TGTGCCAGCAGCTCCGAGACAGGTGGACAAGAGACCCAGTACTTC	.	.	TRBJ2-5	TRBV7-8
CATSDSQGTEAFF	TGTGCCACCAGTGATTCCCAGGGCACTGAAGCTTTCTTT	.	.	TRBJ1-1	TRBV24-1
CASSQGVRNEQFF	TGTGCCAGCAGTCAGGGCGTTCGAAATGAGCAGTTCTTC	.	.	TRBJ2-1	TRBV6-5
CSARYTAGIAKNIQYF	TGCAGTGCTAGATACACGGCGGGTATAGCCAAAAACATTCAGTACTTC	.	.	TRBJ2-4	TRBV20-1